This T cell receptor beta chain stems from a study of long-term antiretroviral therapy in people with HIV. General study findings and limits: Dominating the repertoire at all time points were the clones that expanded before ART. The study collected blood between the mid-2000s and the late 2010s, possibly under older ART regimens. Increased diversity was seen after ART, yet it remained lower than in transplant donor controls. Records did not include ART adherence, viral resistance or therapy changes.

The authors ran the immunoSEQ assay, v3.0, at survey level. Profiled with immunoSEQ multiplex PCR; TCRdb holds only in-frame clones, not every one. The table shows roughly 15,000 clones, with 88% occurring only once. In the case of this clone: Antigen specificity is unknown.

The CDR3 totals 13 residues. Deletions cut 6 bases from V and 3 bases from J, with 11 bases between. Looked up from germline, CDR1 is SGHRS and CDR2 is YFSETQ. The chain has TRBV5-1 and TRBJ2-3, with D possibly being TRBD1 (6 bases). This sample comprised unsorted PBMCs, obtained 6.9 years after starting antiretroviral therapy. The sequence derives from a man over 45 with HIV. CDR3 protein: CASNTGSTDTQYF. CDR3 nucleotides: TGCGCCAGCAACACAGGGAGTACAGATACGCAGTATTTT.